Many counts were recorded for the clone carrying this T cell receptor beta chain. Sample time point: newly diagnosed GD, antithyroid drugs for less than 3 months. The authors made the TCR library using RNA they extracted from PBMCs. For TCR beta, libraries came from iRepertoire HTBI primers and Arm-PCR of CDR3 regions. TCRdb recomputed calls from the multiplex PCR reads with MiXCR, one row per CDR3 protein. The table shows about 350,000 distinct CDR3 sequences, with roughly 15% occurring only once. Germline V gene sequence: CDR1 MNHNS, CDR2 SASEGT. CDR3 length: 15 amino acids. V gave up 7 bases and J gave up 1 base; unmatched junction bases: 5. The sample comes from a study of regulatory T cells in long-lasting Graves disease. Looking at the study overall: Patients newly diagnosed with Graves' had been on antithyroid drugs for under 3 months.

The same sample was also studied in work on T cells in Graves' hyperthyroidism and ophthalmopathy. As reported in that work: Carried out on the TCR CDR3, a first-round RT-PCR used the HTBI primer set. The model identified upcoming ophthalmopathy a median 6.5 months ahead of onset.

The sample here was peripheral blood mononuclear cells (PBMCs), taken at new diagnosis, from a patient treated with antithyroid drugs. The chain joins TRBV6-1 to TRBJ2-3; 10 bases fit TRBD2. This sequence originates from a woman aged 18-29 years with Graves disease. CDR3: CASKIGLAGTDTQYF. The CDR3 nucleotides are TGTGCCAGCAAGATAGGACTAGCGGGCACAGATACGCAGTATTTT.